This T cell receptor (beta chain) was found in a study of cytomegalovirus exposure and HLA in healthy donors. This clone was recorded a few times. The germline V gene encodes CDR1 MNHNY and CDR2 SVGAGI (reference sequence). The CDR3 has 13 residues. V dropped 6 bases and J dropped 6 bases, with 14 bases sitting between them. Primers: 60 Vbeta forward and 13 Jbeta reverse. Produced via immunoSEQ multiplex PCR; TCRdb's table is partial and in-frame only. The table shows 45,000 to 65,000 clones, with about 84% occurring only once. The chain carries TRBV6-6 and TRBJ1-1; D is unresolved. The sequenced sample was PBMCs. The TCR comes from a man younger than 45 in good health and CMV-seronegative. CDR3 region: CASRRPSGSEAFF. The CDR3 region has the DNA TGTGCCAGCAGGCGGCCGTCCGGGTCTGAAGCTTTCTTT.